The sequence of this TCR beta chain was determined in a study of cytomegalovirus exposure and HLA in healthy donors (dated by TCRdb to about 2017). Context from the whole study: According to a later analysis, one platform produced both the 120 validation repertoires and the approximately 660 repertoires of the first cohort. The study aimed to test whether signatures of past pathogen exposure could be identified by cataloging public T cell receptors. In addition to the first cohort of 650 to 800 subjects, a separate validation cohort of approximately 130 different subjects was used. The study combined high-throughput TCR immunosequencing, statistical association of individual TCRs with disease status, and machine learning to predict cytomegalovirus infection status.

Library generation was performed with the immunoSEQ multiplex PCR assay. The study's own analysis went as follows. To diagnose cytomegalovirus status from the catalog of TCR beta chain sequences, a statistical classification framework was built. Sourced from immuneACCESS, this table was stored by TCRdb with only in-frame sequences that have V and J called. A share of the clones is absent; for the studies checked, an unresolved V gene accounts for under half, and the remainder has no known explanation. V, J and clone size were drawn from that table, and D and trimming were deduced from the DNA. The sample contains approximately 270,000 clones, over 75% of them found a single time. The ten largest clones represent around 12% of the sample. The full study reports these points: The study gave a list of about 150 TCR beta chains associated with cytomegalovirus. Across donors, most TCR sequences were observed very rarely, whereas some public TCRs were present in many individuals. A later analysis lacked HLA typing for the validation cohort, so it scored co-occurrence in that cohort across all 120 repertoires. Three of the identified cytomegalovirus-associated TCR beta chains were confirmed in vitro to be specific for cytomegalovirus antigens. Cytomegalovirus status was reported to be diagnosed by the classifier with high specificity and sensitivity in both the original and validation cohorts. In a later analysis, TCRs clustered in the first cohort were found to also tend to co-occur in the 120 or so validation repertoires, with 90% to 95% of cluster scores above 0. The authors suggested that the approach could potentially be generalized to other disease states and immunological phenotypes.

Notes on this clone: The clone's antigen remains unknown. No quality values exist for individual bases; no much larger clone is one base distant.

The donors were included in the validation cohort of 90 to 150 subjects, a group kept apart from the roughly 670-subject first cohort. Sequencing was carried out using PBMCs. This TCR was recovered from a man younger than 30 in good health and CMV-seropositive.

The CDR3 region has the sequence CASSEASFYEQYF. The nucleotide sequence reads as follows: TGTGCCAGCAGTGAAGCGAGTTTCTACGAGCAGTACTTC. The rearrangement joined TRBV6-1 to TRBJ2-7, with no confident D gene call. CDR3 length: 13 amino acids, cysteine to phenylalanine. The sequence is cut down to CDR3 DNA, 39 bases in frame from base 1. At the junction V is shortened by 0 bases and J by 3 bases, with 6 bases in between. Based on the germline V gene, the CDR1 and CDR2 sequences are MNHNS and SASEGT.